This T cell receptor (beta chain) was observed in a study of CD8+CD57+ T cells in acquired aplastic anemia. Turning to the study itself: Recorded DNA amounts for sorted CD4+ and CD8+ cells had an average of roughly 3.4 ug. Study findings and constraints: The study identified around 28 CD8+ CDR3 sequences shared by patients and controls.

This clonotype has only a few counts. The antigen is undetermined. V was shortened by 1 base and J by 10 bases, with 13 bases between the two germline ends. CDR1 SQVTM and CDR2 ANQGSEA come from the germline V gene. There are 12 residues in the CDR3. CDR3 and TCR beta VDJ profiling relied on genomic DNA as the template. MiXCR, run by TCRdb on the reads, gives a single entry per CDR3 protein. The sample lists some 130,000 distinct CDR3 sequences; more than 35% were seen once. Sequenced sample: sorted CD4+, CD8+, or CD8+CD57+ T cells (not recorded which) from PBMCs. The chain couples TRBV29-1 to TRBJ1-2; the D is unclear. This sequence originates from a human donor in good health, serving as a control. The CDR3 spells CSVEGRGWDYTF. CDR3 DNA: TGCAGCGTTGAAGGGCGAGGGTGGGACTACACCTTC. Full variable domain (outside the CDR3, taken from reference TRBV29-1 and TRBJ1-2): SAVISQKPSRDICQRGTSLTIQCQVDSQVTMMFWYRQQPGQSLTLIATANQGSEATYESGFVIDKFPISRPNLTFSTLTVSNMSPEDSSIYLCSVEGRGWDYTFGSGTRLTVV.